This TCR beta chain was captured in a study of vaccination and CD4 T cells after COVID-19. Study-level information: Post-vaccine specimens were obtained a median roughly 74 days after dose two (range 14 to 241). The stimulating agents, overlapping spike peptides, came from SARS-CoV-2, HCoV-NL63, HCoV-OC43 and HCoV-229E. Each control culture was treated with a CEFX pool, an HIV-1 Nef pool, or no peptide.

The sample's treatment: approximately 10-day PBMC culture with coronavirus spike peptide pools or control peptides (ViraFEST assay). This clonotype was seen only a few times. Its specificity is not known. The Oncomine TCR Beta short-read assay was applied to DNA of cultured CD4+ T cells. Via MiXCR, TCRdb re-called the PCR reads, giving one row per CDR3 protein. This table holds about 21,000 distinct CDR3 sequences, around 38% found once. This clonotype was sampled from a human donor who received a COVID-19 vaccine. Sequenced here: CD4+ T cells from blood, cultured in vitro, sampled before SARS-CoV-2 vaccination.

CDR3 nucleotide sequence: TGTGCCAGCAGTTTTGGGGGTTGGCAAGAGACCCAGTACTTC. Its translation is CASSFGGWQETQYF. The chain uses TRBV2 and TRBJ2-5; possibly TRBD1 or TRBD2 for D (5 bases each). In germline, CDR1 is SNHLY, CDR2 FYNNEI. The CDR3 is made up of 14 amino acids. The ends were cut back, 5 bases at V and 2 bases at J, with 12 bases in the middle.